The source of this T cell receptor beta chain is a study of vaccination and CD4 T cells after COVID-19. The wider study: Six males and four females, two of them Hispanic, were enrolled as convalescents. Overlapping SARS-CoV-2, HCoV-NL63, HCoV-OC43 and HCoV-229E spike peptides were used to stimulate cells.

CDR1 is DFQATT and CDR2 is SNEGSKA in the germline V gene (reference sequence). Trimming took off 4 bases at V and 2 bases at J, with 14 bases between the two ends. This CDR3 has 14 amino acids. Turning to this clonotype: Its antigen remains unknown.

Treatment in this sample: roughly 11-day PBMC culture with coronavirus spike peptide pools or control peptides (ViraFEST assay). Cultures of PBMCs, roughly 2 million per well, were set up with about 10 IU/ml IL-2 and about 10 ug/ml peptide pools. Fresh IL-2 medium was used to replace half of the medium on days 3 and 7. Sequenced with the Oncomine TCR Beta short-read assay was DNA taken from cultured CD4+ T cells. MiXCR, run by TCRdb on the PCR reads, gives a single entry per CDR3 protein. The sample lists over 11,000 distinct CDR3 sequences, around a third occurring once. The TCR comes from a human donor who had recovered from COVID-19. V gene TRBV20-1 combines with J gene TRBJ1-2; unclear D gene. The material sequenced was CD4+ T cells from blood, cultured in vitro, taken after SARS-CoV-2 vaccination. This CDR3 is CSATSPKRNYGYTF. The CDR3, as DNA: TGCAGTGCTACATCCCCGAAAAGGAACTATGGCTACACCTTC.